This T cell receptor beta chain was sequenced for a study of shared clonotypes between healthy human individuals. Study-wide results and caveats: Clonotype sharing levels among donors were expected to vary with sequencing depth.

Naive CD8 cells lacked CD45RO and underwent positive selection for CCR7, leaving out terminally differentiated effector memory CD45RA+ cells. Remarks on this clone: Its antigen is currently unknown.

Sequenced by immunoSEQ multiplex PCR; TCRdb stores in-frame clones only, minus some. This sample has some 2,000,000 clones, with just under 95% found just once. The germline gives CDR1 MNHEY, CDR2 SVGAGI. V was clipped by 2 bases and J by 5 bases, with 9 bases between them. The CDR3 loop spans 13 amino acids. The genes are TRBV6-5 and TRBJ1-1; weak D call: TRBD1 (6 bases). This receptor was taken from a man aged 18 to 29 in good health. Source material: naive CD8+ T cells sorted from blood. CDR3 amino acids: CASSYPGVTEAFF. In DNA form, the CDR3 reads TGTGCCAGCAGTTACCCAGGGGTGACTGAAGCTTTCTTT.